This TCR beta chain came from a study of T cell changes during pregnancy in multiple sclerosis. CDR1 and CDR2 from the germline V gene are MDHEN and SYDVKM. V lost 5 bases to trimming and J lost 13 bases, with 18 bases between them. This CDR3 comprises 13 residues. Data came from immunoSEQ multiplex PCR; TCRdb stores just in-frame clones and leaves some out. The sample lists under 50,000 clones, approximately 95% occurring once. The chain recombines TRBV28 with TRBJ2-4; a possible D gene is TRBD1 (6 bases). Sequences were derived from CD8+ T cells from peripheral blood mononuclear cells, sampled in the first trimester of pregnancy. The TCR sequence derives from a female donor with multiple sclerosis, enrolled in a pregnancy study. The CDR3 loop is CASSTPGVGAQYF. The CDR3, as DNA: TGTGCCAGCAGTACCCCCGGTGTGGGGGCCCAGTACTTC. Variable domain in full (rest from reference TRBV28 and TRBJ2-4): DVKVTQSSRYLVKRTGEKVFLECVQDMDHENMFWYRQDPGLGLRLIYFSYDVKMKEKGDIPEGYSVSREKKERFSLILESASTNQTSMYLCASSTPGVGAQYFGAGTRLSVL.